This TCR beta chain was profiled in a study of T cell changes during pregnancy in multiple sclerosis (dated by TCRdb to the late 2010s). About the full investigation: Changes in the T cell repertoire over the course of pregnancy were examined in this study in women with multiple sclerosis.

The count of this clone is one. No cognate antigen has been identified for it. Base qualities were left out, and no much larger clone turns up one base away. From its cysteine to its phenylalanine, the CDR3 spans 14 amino acids. Left in the record is the CDR3 DNA by itself, 42 bases read in frame from the first base. CDR1 MRHNA and CDR2 SNTAGT were looked up in the germline V gene. Compared with germline, V lacks 3 bases and J lacks 0 bases; bases without a gene match: 0. The library was generated by the immunoSEQ multiplex PCR assay. The table comes from immuneACCESS by way of TCRdb, which keeps in-frame sequences with V and J called. Part of the clones is missing from these tables; in studies checked, under half for an unresolved V gene and the rest for unknown reasons. For this sample the table gives around 50,000 clones, of which 75% to 90% were detected only once. Around 8% of the sample belongs to the ten largest clones.

The sequence derives from a female donor with multiple sclerosis, enrolled in a pregnancy study. The specimen comprised CD8+ T cells from peripheral blood mononuclear cells, sampled in the second trimester of pregnancy. The chain is made from TRBV6-4 and TRBJ2-3; TRBD2 lines up with 7 middle nucleotides. The DNA sequence reads TGTGCCAGCAGTGAAGCGGGGAGCACAGATACGCAGTATTTT. This is translated as CASSEAGSTDTQYF.